This entry lists 8 T cell receptor beta chains sequenced from one sample in a study of Ad26.COV2.S vaccination and SARS-CoV-2 variants (dated by TCRdb to about 2021). Library preparation employed the immunoSEQ multiplex PCR assay. This immuneACCESS table, as held by TCRdb, lists in-frame sequences with V and J called but not all clones. Of the missing ones, under half trace to an unresolved V gene in checked studies; the others have no known cause. Within this sample are about 350,000 clones, with around 89% of them counted one time only. About 6.4% of the sample comes from the top ten. The treatment or condition tag for this specimen amounts to: approximately 18 received Ad26.COV2.S at low or high dose, single or two shots; about 5 received placebo; per-sample allocation not given. For vaccine and placebo recipients, the sequenced repertoires came from samples collected on day 63 after the first injection.

The sample in question was peripheral blood, obtained in a trial of Ad26.COV2.S vaccine versus placebo. Every receptor here comes from a person between 18 and 65 years old who received the Ad26.COV2.S COVID-19 vaccine or a placebo.

The chain has TRBV7-3 and TRBJ2-3, with 11 positions matching TRBD2. The V gene's germline CDR1 is SGHTA and CDR2 FQGTGA. The CDR3 is 16 residues long. Losses at the gene ends were 5 bases for V and 2 bases for J; bases not matched to a gene: 6. Here the CDR3 reads CASSPSSGGYTDTQYF. In DNA, the CDR3 is TGTGCCAGCAGCCCGTCTAGCGGGGGGTACACAGATACGCAGTATTTT.

The chain couples TRBV18 to TRBJ2-7; D is perhaps TRBD1 or TRBD2 (7 bases each). Trimming stripped 2 bases from V and 4 bases from J, with 15 bases between. From germline, CDR1 is KGHSH and CDR2 LQKENI. The CDR3 extends over 15 amino acids. The CDR3 nucleotides read TGTGCCAGCTCACCAGATCAGGGGGGGTATTACGAGCAGTACTTC. Residues: CASSPDQGGYYEQYF.

The rearrangement joins TRBV15 to TRBJ2-3; D not certain. Trimming cost V 1 base and J 2 bases, with 7 bases left between them. The CDR3 totals 14 residues. The germline V gene has CDR1 LNHNV and CDR2 YYDKDF (reference sequence). CDR3 loop: CATSRGTSTDTQYF. CDR3 coding DNA: TGTGCCACCAGCAGAGGTACCTCCACAGATACGCAGTATTTT.

This clone appeared a few times. The chain recombines TRBV6-5 with TRBJ1-1, with D hard to call. The ends were cut back, 0 bases at V and 5 bases at J, with 7 bases in the middle. CDR1 MNHEY and CDR2 SVGAGI come from the germline V gene. This CDR3 is built from 13 residues. The CDR3 DNA is TGTGCCAGCAGTTACTCGAGAGGGACTGAAGCTTTCTTT. Its translation is CASSYSRGTEAFF.

This clone has just one count. The sample has other DNA sequences that encode this CDR3 too. CDR3 DNA sequence: TGTGCCAGCAGCTTGGGGGGGCAAGAGACCCAGTACTTC. Encoded protein: CASSLGGQETQYF. The chain carries TRBV5-4 and TRBJ2-5; D may be TRBD1 or TRBD2 (5 bases each). The germline CDR1 and CDR2 sequences are SGHNT and YYREEE (reference sequence). Trimming removed 0 bases from V and 2 bases from J, with 5 bases in between. The CDR3 runs to 13 residues.

This chain links TRBV5-8 with TRBJ2-1; D perhaps matches TRBD1 (5 bases). There are 16 residues in the CDR3. CDR1 and CDR2 (germline): SGHTS, YDEGEE. V was pared by 0 bases and J by 3 bases, with 13 bases between. The CDR3 sequence is CASSLGPGINYNEQFF. DNA of the CDR3: TGTGCCAGCAGCTTGGGCCCAGGGATCAACTACAATGAGCAGTTCTTC.

This rearrangement joins TRBV6-5 to TRBJ1-1; 9 bases agree with TRBD1. Germline loops: CDR1 MNHEY, CDR2 SVGAGI. V lost 5 bases, J lost 5 bases, and 6 bases stayed unmatched. The CDR3 is 14 residues long. CDR3 DNA: TGTGCCAGCAGTCAACAGGGGGCGGGGACTGAAGCTTTCTTT. Amino acid sequence: CASSQQGAGTEAFF.

The chain employs TRBV25-1 and TRBJ1-3; 7 bases are a match to TRBD1. CDR3 size: 16 residues. Germline CDR1 is MGHDK and CDR2 is SYGVNS. The trim removed 4 bases at V and 0 bases at J, leaving 6 bases unmatched. The CDR3 loop is CASSGGDSLSGNTIYF. The DNA of the CDR3 is TGTGCCAGCAGTGGGGGGGACAGCCTCTCTGGAAACACCATATATTTT.